This is a list of T cell receptor beta chains from one sample in a study of CD8 T cells in ankylosing spondylitis. Each CDR3 protein is one row after TCRdb ran MiXCR on the 5' RACE reads. The table records roughly 400,000 distinct CDR3 sequences, more than 20% of them present only once. Sequencing was performed on blood, either unsorted or a sorted T cell fraction (not recorded which). These receptors originate from a male donor with ankylosing spondylitis. The CDR3 runs from the conserved cysteine through the conserved F or W. Each record gives: CDR3 protein, CDR3 DNA, clone size, D gene, J gene, V gene. D genes are given only for firm matches. Size is omitted from some rows. Given values are once, few, many or a class for expanded clones.

CASSQGQGYSPLHF,TGTGCCAGCAGCCAAGGACAGGGATATTCACCCCTCCACTTT,.,TRBD1,TRBJ1-6,TRBV3-1
CASQGALYNEQFF,TGTGCCAGTCAGGGGGCTCTTTACAATGAGCAGTTCTTC,.,TRBD1,TRBJ2-1,TRBV2
CASSQASASRKGAFF,TGTGCCAGCAGCCAAGCCTCGGCGAGCCGAAAGGGGGCTTTCTTT,.,.,TRBJ1-1,TRBV3-1
CASSLGLGTGDNQPQHF,TGTGCCAGCAGCTTGGGGTTGGGGACAGGCGATAATCAGCCCCAGCATTTT,.,TRBD1,TRBJ1-5,TRBV7-2
CSATDIGPGYNEQFF,TGCAGCGCAACCGACATTGGCCCGGGGTACAATGAGCAGTTCTTC,.,.,TRBJ2-1,TRBV29-1
CASSLGQGRHSPLHF,TGCGCCAGCAGCCTAGGACAGGGGAGACATTCACCCCTCCACTTT,few,TRBD1,TRBJ1-6,TRBV5-1
CASSSPRQVGNQPQHF,TGTGCCAGTAGCAGCCCGCGCCAGGTGGGGAATCAGCCCCAGCATTTT,few,.,TRBJ1-5,TRBV19
CASRPSGSPDTQYF,TGTGCCAGCAGGCCTAGCGGGTCCCCAGATACGCAGTATTTT,.,TRBD2,TRBJ2-3,TRBV6-2/TRBV6-3
CASSSFRDWVTDTQYF,TGTGCCAGCAGTTCATTCCGGGACTGGGTCACAGATACGCAGTATTTT,few,.,TRBJ2-3,TRBV12-3/TRBV12-4
CASSFNRVTEAFF,TGTGCCAGCAGCTTTAACAGGGTAACTGAAGCTTTCTTT,.,.,TRBJ1-1,TRBV7-9
CASSREGYFNEQFF,TGTGCCAGCAGCCGAGAAGGGTACTTCAATGAGCAGTTCTTC,.,.,TRBJ2-1,TRBV7-3
CASRTRREKLFF,TGTGCCAGCAGAACCCGGAGGGAAAAACTGTTTTTT,.,.,TRBJ1-4,TRBV12-3/TRBV12-4
CASSQDTHYGYTF,TGTGCCAGCAGCCAAGACACCCACTATGGCTACACCTTC,.,.,TRBJ1-2,TRBV4-2
CSANRGTSGRAWSYNEQFF,TGCAGTGCAAATAGGGGGACTAGCGGGAGGGCCTGGTCCTACAATGAGCAGTTCTTC,few,TRBD2,TRBJ2-1,TRBV20-1
CASDPTSATRDTQYF,TGTGCCAGCGACCCGACTAGCGCGACGAGGGATACGCAGTATTTT,.,TRBD2,TRBJ2-3,TRBV14
CASSRQGWGYNEQFF,TGTGCCAGCAGTAGACAGGGATGGGGCTACAATGAGCAGTTCTTC,many,TRBD1,TRBJ2-1,TRBV12-3/TRBV12-4
CSVFGGGNTEAFF,TGCAGCGTGTTCGGGGGCGGAAACACTGAAGCTTTCTTT,few,.,TRBJ1-1,TRBV29-1
CASSQNGQFNSPLHF,TGTGCCAGCAGTCAAAACGGGCAGTTTAATTCACCCCTCCACTTT,few,.,TRBJ1-6,TRBV7-2
CAISEGAVSTDTQYF,TGTGCCATCAGTGAAGGAGCGGTTAGCACAGATACGCAGTATTTT,.,.,TRBJ2-3,TRBV10-3
CASRTGFRVNNEQFF,TGCGCCAGCAGGACAGGGTTTAGGGTTAACAATGAGCAGTTCTTC,many,TRBD1,TRBJ2-1,TRBV10-2
CSVARNPTDTQYF,TGCAGCGTTGCCAGGAATCCCACAGATACGCAGTATTTT,.,.,TRBJ2-3,TRBV29-1
CASSKGLAGDGEQYF,TGTGCCAGCAGCAAGGGACTAGCGGGAGATGGCGAGCAGTACTTC,.,TRBD2,TRBJ2-7,TRBV7-9
CASSRGTGDYNEQFF,TGTGCCAGCAGCCGGGGGACAGGGGACTACAATGAGCAGTTCTTC,few,TRBD1,TRBJ2-1,TRBV7-3
CASSLKITPGANVLTF,TGCGCCAGCAGCTTGAAAATAACACCTGGGGCCAACGTCCTGACTTTC,few,.,TRBJ2-6,TRBV5-1
CASSYRFDSNQPQHF,TGTGCCAGCAGTTACAGGTTTGATAGCAATCAGCCCCAGCATTTT,.,.,TRBJ1-5,TRBV6-2/TRBV6-3
CASSSSGTARNSPLHF,TGCGCCAGCAGCTCTTCCGGGACAGCTAGAAATTCACCCCTCCACTTT,few,TRBD1,TRBJ1-6,TRBV5-1
CASSYSRSQETQYF,TGTGCCAGCAGTTACTCGAGGTCCCAGGAGACCCAGTACTTC,few,.,TRBJ2-5,TRBV6-5
CSASGTRVEQFF,TGCAGTGCCTCCGGGACTAGGGTTGAGCAGTTCTTC,few,TRBD2,TRBJ2-1,TRBV20-1
CASRPAVTGELFF,TGTGCCAGCAGACCTGCGGTCACCGGGGAGCTGTTTTTT,.,.,TRBJ2-2,TRBV6-2/TRBV6-3
CASSLTQALGYGYTF,TGTGCCAGCAGTTTAACCCAGGCCCTAGGGTATGGCTACACCTTC,once,.,TRBJ1-2,TRBV28
CASSFPRDSQETQYF,TGTGCCAGCAGCTTCCCCAGGGACAGCCAAGAGACCCAGTACTTC,.,TRBD1,TRBJ2-5,TRBV7-9
CASSLNSGGYETQYF,TGTGCCAGCAGCTTAAATTCGGGAGGGTATGAGACCCAGTACTTC,.,TRBD2,TRBJ2-5,TRBV11-2
CSVGGVLAGADTQYF,TGCAGCGTGGGGGGGGTCCTAGCGGGAGCAGATACGCAGTATTTT,.,TRBD2,TRBJ2-3,TRBV29-1
CASSLALGEADEQYF,TGTGCCAGCAGCTTAGCGCTGGGGGAGGCTGACGAGCAGTACTTC,.,.,TRBJ2-7,TRBV7-6
CASSFAKETQYF,TGTGCCAGCAGTTTCGCCAAGGAGACCCAGTACTTC,.,.,TRBJ2-5,TRBV6-6
CASSTGLAGTGELFF,TGCGCCAGCAGCACCGGACTAGCGGGCACCGGGGAGCTGTTTTTT,few,TRBD2,TRBJ2-2,TRBV5-1
CSALYYRGGYNEQFF,TGCAGTGCGCTATATTACAGGGGTGGCTACAATGAGCAGTTCTTC,few,TRBD1,TRBJ2-1,TRBV20-1
CASSQDINQPQHF,TGTGCCAGCAGCCAAGACATTAATCAGCCCCAGCATTTT,many,.,TRBJ1-5,TRBV3-1
CSASTDSEKLFF,TGCAGTGCTTCAACGGACAGCGAAAAACTGTTTTTT,few,.,TRBJ1-4,TRBV20-1
CASSPGTAYNEQFF,TGTGCCAGCAGCCCCGGGACAGCTTACAATGAGCAGTTCTTC,few,TRBD1,TRBJ2-1,TRBV6-1
CASSPGPTSSEQFF,TGCGCCAGCAGCCCGGGACCCACTAGCAGCGAGCAGTTCTTC,few,.,TRBJ2-1,TRBV5-1
CASSNTGDYEQFF,TGTGCCAGCTCAAACACAGGGGACTATGAGCAGTTCTTC,.,.,TRBJ2-1,TRBV2
CATSRDRGQVAYEQYF,TGTGCCACCAGCAGAGACCGAGGACAGGTCGCCTACGAGCAGTACTTC,.,TRBD1,TRBJ2-7,TRBV15
CSATDAGTSTDTQYF,TGCAGTGCTACAGACGCCGGGACTAGCACAGATACGCAGTATTTT,.,.,TRBJ2-3,TRBV20-1
CASSFTGSRYEYF,TGCGCCAGCAGCTTTACAGGGTCGCGTTATGAGTACTTC,.,.,TRBJ2-4,TRBV5-1
CASSSGGGIQETQYF,TGTGCCAGCAGTAGCGGCGGGGGAATCCAAGAGACCCAGTACTTC,.,TRBD2,TRBJ2-5,TRBV25-1
CSANPSGTRNEQFF,TGCAGTGCTAATCCTAGCGGGACAAGAAATGAGCAGTTCTTC,.,TRBD2,TRBJ2-1,TRBV20-1
CGSGRYEQYF,TGCGGGTCGGGACGCTACGAGCAGTACTTC,few,.,TRBJ2-7,TRBV20-1
CASSQTSGTRTYEQYF,TGCGCCAGCAGCCAAACATCCGGGACGAGGACCTACGAGCAGTACTTC,.,.,TRBJ2-7,TRBV4-1
CASSQGGADTQYF,TGTGCCAGTAGCCAGGGGGGCGCAGATACGCAGTATTTT,few,.,TRBJ2-3,TRBV19
CASSLAMVNEQYF,TGTGCCAGCAGCTTAGCCATGGTCAACGAGCAGTACTTC,.,.,TRBJ2-7,TRBV7-2
CASSVSELARHSNEQFF,TGTGCCAGCAGCGTATCTGAGCTAGCTCGTCACTCCAATGAGCAGTTCTTC,few,.,TRBJ2-1,TRBV9
CASSVWSTSIYNEQFF,TGTGCCAGCAGTGTTTGGTCTACCTCCATATACAATGAGCAGTTCTTC,few,.,TRBJ2-1,TRBV2
CASSVGLGTYEQYF,TGTGCCAGCAGCGTAGGGCTAGGCACCTACGAGCAGTACTTC,few,.,TRBJ2-7,TRBV9
CAISDVSLRSDEQFF,TGTGCCATCAGTGACGTGTCCCTCAGGTCCGATGAGCAGTTCTTC,.,.,TRBJ2-1,TRBV10-3